The TCR beta chain described here comes from a study of blood T cell repertoires in COVID-19. Study-level information: Acute-phase and convalescent COVID-19 samples originated in the United States, Italy and Spain. PBMCs, B-cell-depleted T cells, or T cells were the source of the cDNA or gDNA that made up the material.

Original processing notes: Reference gene primer amplification in the assay estimated nucleated cell counts. Assay used: immunoSEQ multiplex PCR; TCRdb lists only in-frame clones, some missing. V and J calls and clone size come straight from that table; D and trimming were deduced from the DNA. The profile shows some 140,000 clones, roughly 80% of them singletons. The CDR3 sequence is 15 residues long. J was trimmed by 6 bases and V by 2 bases; bases with no gene match: 6. Germline V gene lookup returns CDR1 SGHRS and CDR2 YFSETQ. The chain links TRBV5-1 to TRBJ2-3, with TRBD1 matching over 10 bases. This TCR was recovered from a woman aged 60-75 years with acute or convalescent COVID-19. Sequencing was carried out using peripheral blood. CDR3: CASSLGTGAGDTQYF. The CDR3 DNA reads TGCGCCAGCAGCTTAGGGACAGGGGCAGGGGATACGCAGTATTTT.